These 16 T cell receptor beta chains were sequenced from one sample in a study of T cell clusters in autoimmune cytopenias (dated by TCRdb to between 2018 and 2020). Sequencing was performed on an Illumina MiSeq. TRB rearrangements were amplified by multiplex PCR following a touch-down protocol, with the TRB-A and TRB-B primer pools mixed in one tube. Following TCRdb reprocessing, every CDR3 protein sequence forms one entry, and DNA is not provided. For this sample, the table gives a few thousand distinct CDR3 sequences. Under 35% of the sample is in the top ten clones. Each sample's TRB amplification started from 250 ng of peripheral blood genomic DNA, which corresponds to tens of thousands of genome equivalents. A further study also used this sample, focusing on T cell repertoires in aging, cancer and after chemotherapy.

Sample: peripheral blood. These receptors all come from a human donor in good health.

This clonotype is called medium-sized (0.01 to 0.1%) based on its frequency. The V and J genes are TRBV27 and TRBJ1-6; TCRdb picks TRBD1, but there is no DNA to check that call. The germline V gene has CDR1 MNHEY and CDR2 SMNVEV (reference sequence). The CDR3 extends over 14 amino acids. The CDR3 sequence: CASSYRDMNSPLHF.

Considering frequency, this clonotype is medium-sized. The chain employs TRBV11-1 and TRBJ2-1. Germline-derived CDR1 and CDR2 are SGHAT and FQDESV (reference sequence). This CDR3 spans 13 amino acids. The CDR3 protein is CASSPRSVVEQFF.

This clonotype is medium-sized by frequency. CDR3: CASSRQGSGNEQFF. The V gene is TRBV5-4, the J gene TRBJ2-1; TCRdb picks TRBD1, but there is no DNA to check that call. Germline V CDR1 and CDR2: SGHNT, YYREEE (reference sequence). The CDR3 loop spans 14 amino acids.

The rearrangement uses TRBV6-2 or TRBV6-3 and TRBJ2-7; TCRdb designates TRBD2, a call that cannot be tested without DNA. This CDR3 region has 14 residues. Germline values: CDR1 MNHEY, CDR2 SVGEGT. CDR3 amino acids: CASSARGSSYEQYF.

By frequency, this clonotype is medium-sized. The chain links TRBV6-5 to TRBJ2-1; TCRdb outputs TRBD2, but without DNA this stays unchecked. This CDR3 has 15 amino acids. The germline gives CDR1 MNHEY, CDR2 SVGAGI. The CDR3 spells CASSPSAGPYNEQFF.

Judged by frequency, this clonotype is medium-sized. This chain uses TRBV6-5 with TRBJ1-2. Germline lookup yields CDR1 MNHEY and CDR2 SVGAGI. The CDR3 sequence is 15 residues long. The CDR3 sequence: CASSESGRPNYGYTF.

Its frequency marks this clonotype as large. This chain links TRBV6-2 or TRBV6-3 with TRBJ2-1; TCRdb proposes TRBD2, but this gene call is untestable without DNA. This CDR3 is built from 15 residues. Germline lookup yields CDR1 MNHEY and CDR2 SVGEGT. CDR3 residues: CASTTKRGGYNEQFF.

The CDR3 region is CASSLGTSGFTDTQYF. The chain links TRBV11-2 to TRBJ2-3; TCRdb indicates TRBD2, and absent DNA this call remains unverified. CDR3 length: 16 residues. The germline V gene has CDR1 SGHAT and CDR2 FQNNGV.

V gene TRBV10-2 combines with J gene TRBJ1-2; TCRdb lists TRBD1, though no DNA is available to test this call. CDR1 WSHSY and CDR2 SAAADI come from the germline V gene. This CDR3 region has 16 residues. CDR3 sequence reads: CASSERGAAFALGYTF.

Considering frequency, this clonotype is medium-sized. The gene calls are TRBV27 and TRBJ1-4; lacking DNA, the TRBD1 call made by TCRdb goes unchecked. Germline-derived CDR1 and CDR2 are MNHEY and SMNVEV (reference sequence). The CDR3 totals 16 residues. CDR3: CASSFHPRGINEKLFF.

CDR3 amino acids: CASSNSLEAHTQYF. The V gene is TRBV28, the J gene TRBJ2-3; TCRdb's assignment of TRBD1 cannot be checked, as there is no DNA. The CDR3 sequence is 14 residues long. The germline gives CDR1 MDHEN, CDR2 SYDVKM.

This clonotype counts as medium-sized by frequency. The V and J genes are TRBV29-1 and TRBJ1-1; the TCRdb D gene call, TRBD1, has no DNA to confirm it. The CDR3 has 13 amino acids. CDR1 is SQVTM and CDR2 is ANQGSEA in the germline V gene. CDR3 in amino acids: CSGLRGGAVEAFF.

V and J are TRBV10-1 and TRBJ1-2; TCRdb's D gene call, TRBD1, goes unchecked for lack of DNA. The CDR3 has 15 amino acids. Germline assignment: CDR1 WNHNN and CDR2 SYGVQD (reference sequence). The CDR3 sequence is CANPLLGGCLYGYTF.

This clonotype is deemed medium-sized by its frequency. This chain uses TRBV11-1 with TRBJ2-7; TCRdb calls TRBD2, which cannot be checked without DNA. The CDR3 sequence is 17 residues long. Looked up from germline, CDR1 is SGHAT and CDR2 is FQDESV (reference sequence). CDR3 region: CASSAPPSLALTYEQYF.

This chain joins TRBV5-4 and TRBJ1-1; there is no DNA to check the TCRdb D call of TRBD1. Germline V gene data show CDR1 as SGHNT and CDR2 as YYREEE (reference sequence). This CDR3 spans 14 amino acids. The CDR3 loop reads CASSLGGANTEAFF.

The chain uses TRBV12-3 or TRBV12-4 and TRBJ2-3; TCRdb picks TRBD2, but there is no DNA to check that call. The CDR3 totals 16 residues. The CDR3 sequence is CASSPTLAGDPGTQYF.